Below, 28 T cell receptor beta chains from the same sample are listed, as sequenced in a study of CD8 T cells in ankylosing spondylitis. Study conclusions and caveats: A TCR beta motif of under ten highly homologous variants seemed to mark ankylosing spondylitis blood.

For these receptors, no antigen is known. From the 5' RACE reads, TCRdb called clonotypes with MiXCR, one entry per CDR3 protein. The data hold roughly 670,000 distinct CDR3 sequences, with around a fifth observed a single time. Sequences were obtained from blood, either unsorted or a sorted T cell fraction (not recorded which). These receptors originate from a male donor with ankylosing spondylitis.

In its sample, this clonotype was seen many times. The CDR3 here is CASSRGTGGYNEQFF. The CDR3 region has the DNA TGTGCCAGCAGCCGCGGGACAGGGGGGTACAATGAGCAGTTCTTC. V usage is TRBV14 and J usage is TRBJ2-1; 11 nucleotides match TRBD1. V gave up 4 bases and J gave up 4 bases; unmatched junction bases: 3. Germline V gene data show CDR1 as SGHDN and CDR2 as FVKESK. This CDR3 spans 15 amino acids.

This clonotype was seen a handful of times. This chain uses TRBV7-8 with TRBJ2-2, with D possibly matching TRBD1 (5 bases). This CDR3 is built from 15 residues. The germline V gene has CDR1 SGHVS and CDR2 FQNEAQ. Trimming removed 1 base from V and 1 base from J, with 7 bases in between. The CDR3 loop reads CASSLVQGNTGELFF. The CDR3 DNA reads TGTGCCAGCAGCTTAGTCCAGGGGAACACCGGGGAGCTGTTTTTT.

CDR3 sequence (DNA): TGTGCCAGCAGCCAAGCCTCAGGACAGAATGAAGCTTTCTTT. This sequence encodes CASSQASGQNEAFF. The chain employs TRBV3-1 and TRBJ1-1; tentative D call: TRBD1 (6 bases). V lost 1 base and J 7 bases, leaving 13 bases between the germline ends. The germline V gene has CDR1 LGHDT and CDR2 YNNKEL (reference sequence). The CDR3 has 14 amino acids.

The table lists this clonotype with many counts. V gene TRBV4-3 combines with J gene TRBJ2-1; D is undetermined. Germline V gives CDR1 LGHNA, CDR2 YSLEER. CDR3 size: 15 residues. V lost 1 base and J 3 bases, leaving 10 bases between the germline ends. Written as DNA, the CDR3 is TGCGCCAGCAGCCAAGCCGAGGCTTTCTACAATGAGCAGTTCTTC. Translated, it gives CASSQAEAFYNEQFF.

The chain couples TRBV7-3 to TRBJ2-5, with TRBD1 matching over 8 bases. Trimming at V came to 2 bases and at J to 5 bases, leaving 7 bases not matched to a gene. CDR1 is SGHTA, CDR2 FQGTGA, per germline. There are 15 residues in the CDR3. CDR3 in DNA: TGTGCCAGCAGCTTAGCCTCGACAGGGGTGGAGACCCAGTACTTC. It translates to CASSLASTGVETQYF.

The chain joins TRBV20-1 to TRBJ2-7, with D hard to call. This CDR3 contains 16 residues. CDR1 is DFQATT and CDR2 is SNEGSKA in the germline V gene (reference sequence). V was shortened by 0 bases and J by 2 bases, with 17 bases between the two germline ends. The CDR3: CSARDLGWYRAYEQYF. CDR3 bases: TGCAGTGCTAGAGATCTCGGATGGTACAGAGCCTACGAGCAGTACTTC.

This clonotype was seen at least ten times. This chain joins TRBV12-3 or TRBV12-4 and TRBJ2-7; a weak D match, TRBD1 (5 bases). The CDR3 sequence is 16 residues long. Deletions cut 5 bases from V and 1 base from J, with 18 bases between. Here the CDR3 reads CASSGTQGSGSYEQYF. CDR3 nucleotides: TGTGCCAGCAGTGGCACTCAGGGTTCCGGTTCCTACGAGCAGTACTTC.

This clonotype has a handful of counts. The J gene is TRBJ2-7, the V gene TRBV20-1, with 7 bases aligning to TRBD1. Germline V CDR1 and CDR2: DFQATT, SNEGSKA (reference sequence). J lost 2 bases, V lost 1 base, and 5 bases had no gene match. This CDR3 spans 14 amino acids. The CDR3 sequence is CSARVRTGPYEQYF. As DNA, the CDR3 is TGCAGTGCTAGAGTCCGGACAGGTCCCTACGAGCAGTACTTC.

V is TRBV6-1 and J is TRBJ2-6; D ambiguous. V lost 3 bases, J lost 0 bases, and 12 bases lay in between. Germline-derived CDR1 and CDR2 are MNHNS and SASEGT. The CDR3 covers 17 residues. Here the CDR3 reads CASSDQRRSSGANVLTF. The CDR3 DNA sequence: TGTGCCAGCAGTGACCAGAGACGTAGCTCTGGGGCCAACGTCCTGACTTTC.

This clonotype showed up just a few times. V usage is TRBV27 and J usage is TRBJ1-6; D is perhaps TRBD1 (6 bases). CDR3 length equals 14 residues. CDR1 and CDR2 (germline): MNHEY, SMNVEV (reference sequence). The V end was cut by 6 bases, the J end by 5 bases, with 11 bases between. The chain's CDR3 is CASRGTNDNSPLHF. CDR3 in DNA: TGTGCCAGCAGAGGGACAAATGATAATTCACCCCTCCACTTT.

The chain links TRBV5-5 to TRBJ1-3, with D perhaps TRBD1 (5 bases). Germline V gene data show CDR1 as SGHKS and CDR2 as YYEKEE (reference sequence). Deletions cut 3 bases from V and 0 bases from J, with 13 bases between. The CDR3 runs 16 residues. CDR3 region: CASSSGWGSSGNTIYF. CDR3 bases: TGTGCCAGCAGCTCCGGGTGGGGGTCCTCTGGAAACACCATATATTTT.

This clonotype was seen repeatedly, ten times or more. The chain joins TRBV11-2 to TRBJ2-1; 13 bases match TRBD2. The CDR3 loop spans 17 amino acids. Germline CDR1 reads SGHAT; CDR2 reads FQNNGV. J gave up 10 bases and V 5 bases, and 14 bases lay outside the gene matches. The DNA of the CDR3 is TGTGCCAGCAGCCGCGCTCGGACTAGCGGGAGTACAGGCGAGCAGTTCTTC. Amino acid sequence: CASSRARTSGSTGEQFF.

This clonotype occurred a few times. The gene calls are TRBV7-2 and TRBJ1-1; perhaps TRBD1 as D (5 bases). Germline CDR1 reads SGHTA; CDR2 reads FQGNSA. The CDR3 consists of 14 residues. Trimming left V 1 base short and J 4 bases short, with 10 bases between. For the CDR3, the DNA is TGTGCCAGCAGCTTAGACAGGAGGAGCACTGAAGCTTTCTTT. It translates to CASSLDRRSTEAFF.

Only a few counts were recorded for this clonotype. The chain uses TRBV12-3 or TRBV12-4 and TRBJ1-5, with D uncertain. With 2 bases removed from V and 4 bases from J, the gap between germline ends came to 12 bases. CDR3 length: 15 residues. CDR3 coding DNA: TGTGCCAGCAGTTTATATCGGGCGGGGAATCAGCCCCAGCATTTT. It translates to CASSLYRAGNQPQHF.

This clonotype showed up just a few times. The rearrangement links TRBV19 to TRBJ1-1, with D perhaps TRBD1 (5 bases). The CDR3 consists of 13 residues. Between the trimmed V and J ends, which lost 5 bases and 5 bases, there was a span of 12 bases. From germline, CDR1 is LNHDA and CDR2 SQIVND (reference sequence). CDR3 DNA sequence: TGTGCCAGTAGTTCACAGGTAAAAACTGAAGCTTTCTTT. Amino acids: CASSSQVKTEAFF.

This clonotype was seen at least ten times. The CDR3 DNA is TGCAGCGTTGAGGCTAGCGTGAGCACAGATACGCAGTATTTT. This codes for CSVEASVSTDTQYF. The chain carries TRBV29-1 and TRBJ2-3, with a tentative D call TRBD2 (6 bases). The CDR3 totals 14 residues. V lost 3 bases to trimming and J lost 0 bases, with 10 bases between them. Per the germline V gene, CDR1 is SQVTM and CDR2 is ANQGSEA.

This clonotype was found a few times. The J gene is TRBJ2-5, the V gene TRBV6-1, with 7 bases that match TRBD1. V was pared by 6 bases and J by 5 bases, with 9 bases of the junction left unmatched. CDR1 is MNHNS, CDR2 SASEGT, per germline. This CDR3 region has 14 residues. CDR3: CASSNRGFRETQYF. For the CDR3, the DNA is TGTGCCAGCAGCAACAGGGGTTTTCGGGAGACCCAGTACTTC.

This chain links TRBV5-1 with TRBJ1-1, with D possibly TRBD1 on 6 matching bases. The V and J ends lost 3 bases and 1 base respectively, with 13 bases between them. The CDR3 has 15 amino acids. CDR1 SGHRS and CDR2 YFSETQ come from the germline V gene. Here the CDR3 reads CASSYAGTRNTEAFF. The CDR3 DNA reads as TGCGCCAGCAGCTATGCCGGGACACGGAACACTGAAGCTTTCTTT.

This clonotype has more than one count but fewer than ten. The junction departs from germline at one end; a sequencing error may be responsible. The CDR3 DNA follows: TGTGCCAGCAGCTTCCAGGGGGCGGAGAACACTGAAGTTTTCTTT. Protein product: CASSFQGAENTEVFF. This sequence joins TRBV7-9 and TRBJ1-1; TRBD1 aligns across 8 bases. This CDR3 has 15 residues. The germline gives CDR1 SEHNR, CDR2 FQNEAQ (reference sequence).

This clonotype was seen a handful of times. The chain has TRBV6-5 and TRBJ1-1; the match to TRBD1 covers 7 bases. The CDR3 contains 17 residues. The V gene end was trimmed by 6 bases and the J gene end by 3 bases; junction bases not matched to a gene: 16. In germline, CDR1 is MNHEY, CDR2 SVGAGI. The CDR3 bases are TGTGCCAGCAGCTTATCTGGAGGGGGCGCGTGGGACACTGAAGCTTTCTTT. Protein product: CASSLSGGGAWDTEAFF.

This clonotype was seen a few times. The V and J genes are TRBV25-1 and TRBJ2-2, with 7 bases aligning to TRBD1. The germline CDR1 and CDR2 sequences are MGHDK and SYGVNS. Trimming at V came to 2 bases and at J to 3 bases, leaving 9 bases not matched to a gene. CDR3 length: 17 residues. The CDR3 here is CASSEKTGLGYTGELFF. The CDR3 DNA reads TGTGCCAGCAGTGAAAAGACAGGGCTTGGGTACACCGGGGAGCTGTTTTTT.

The V call is TRBV27, the J call TRBJ2-3, with a tentative D call TRBD1 (5 bases). Trimming stripped 5 bases from V and 10 bases from J, with 22 bases between. Germline CDR1 MNHEY, CDR2 SMNVEV (reference sequence). The CDR3 extends over 15 amino acids. The chain's CDR3 is CASSQQVARLLAQYF. The CDR3 DNA sequence: TGTGCCAGCAGTCAACAGGTGGCCCGGCTTCTAGCGCAGTATTTT.

This clonotype has just a few counts. The V call is TRBV20-1, the J call TRBJ2-1; 8 bases are shared with TRBD2. With V trimmed by 0 bases and J by 5 bases, 9 bases remained unmatched. The CDR3 is made up of 16 amino acids. Germline values: CDR1 DFQATT, CDR2 SNEGSKA (reference sequence). CDR3 amino acids: CSARDPGFSGNNEQFF. CDR3 in DNA: TGCAGTGCTAGAGATCCGGGTTTTAGCGGGAACAATGAGCAGTTCTTC.

This clonotype was detected only a few times. The CDR3 bases are TGCGCCAGCAGCCCTTCCCCTTTGTCGTTGGGGGCTGAAGCTTTCTTT. Its protein product is CASSPSPLSLGAEAFF. The rearrangement links TRBV4-3 to TRBJ1-1, with a tentative D call TRBD1 (5 bases). The length of the CDR3 is 16 residues. Deletions cut 4 bases from V and 6 bases from J, with 21 bases between. Germline-derived CDR1 and CDR2 are LGHNA and YSLEER.

The chain employs TRBV6-5 and TRBJ2-7; D remains ambiguous. In germline, CDR1 is MNHEY, CDR2 SVGAGI. There are 14 residues in the CDR3. Trimming took off 2 bases at V and 5 bases at J, with 13 bases between the two ends. The CDR3 DNA reads as TGTGCCAGCAGTTACCGACAAAAGGTGGACGAGCAGTACTTC. Its protein is CASSYRQKVDEQYF.

There are a few counts of this clonotype. The chain has TRBV27 and TRBJ2-1, with TRBD2 matching over 8 bases. J gave up 2 bases and V 3 bases, and 6 bases lay outside the gene matches. Germline V gives CDR1 MNHEY, CDR2 SMNVEV (reference sequence). This CDR3 is 16 amino acids long. This CDR3 is CASSFGSGRPYNEQFF. The CDR3, as DNA: TGTGCCAGCAGTTTTGGGAGCGGGAGACCCTACAATGAGCAGTTCTTC.

This clonotype was seen a handful of times. The rearrangement joins TRBV11-2 to TRBJ2-1; D call uncertain. Trimming took off 2 bases at V and 10 bases at J, with 12 bases between the two ends. This CDR3 is built from 13 residues. Germline-derived CDR1 and CDR2 are SGHAT and FQNNGV. The CDR3 region has the DNA TGTGCCAGCAGCTTATCTGGGCGCGTGGAGCAGTTCTTC. It codes for CASSLSGRVEQFF.

The genes are TRBV27 and TRBJ2-5; D uncertain. Trimming left V 3 bases short and J 6 bases short, with 11 bases between. CDR1 is MNHEY and CDR2 is SMNVEV in the germline V gene (reference sequence). The CDR3 length is 13 residues. The chain's CDR3 is CASSLARQQTQYF. In DNA, the CDR3 is TGTGCCAGCAGTTTGGCCCGTCAGCAGACCCAGTACTTC.